The rows below give T cell receptor beta chains drawn from one sample of a study of cytomegalovirus exposure and HLA in healthy donors. Sequencing used immunoSEQ multiplex PCR; TCRdb keeps in-frame clones, though not all of them. The sample has over 90,000 clones, around 61% seen once. Sequenced sample: PBMCs. Every receptor here comes from a woman between 50 and 59 years old in good health and CMV-seronegative. Each CDR3 is given with its conserved first and last residue. The D gene is left open where the match is weak. The size entry is marked missing in some rows and otherwise reads once, few, many or a size class.

TRBV7-9	TRBD2	TRBJ2-1	few	CASSYSGISGNEQFF	TGTGCCAGCAGCTATAGCGGGATATCGGGCAATGAGCAGTTCTTC
TRBV10-3	TRBD1	TRBJ1-5	few	CAIRNEDRVEF	TGTGCCATCAGGAATGAGGACAGGGTGGAATTT
TRBV7-7	NA	TRBJ2-7	NA	CASSRNRADYEQYF	TGTGCCAGCAGCCGCAACAGGGCAGACTACGAGCAGTACTTC
TRBV12-5	NA	TRBJ2-1	few	CASGFVKRVHNEQFF	TGTGCTAGTGGTTTTGTCAAGAGGGTACACAATGAGCAGTTCTTC
TRBV7-9	NA	TRBJ1-2	NA	CASSLSEGDGYTF	TGTGCCAGCAGCTTGTCTGAGGGAGATGGCTACACCTTC
TRBV19	TRBD2	TRBJ2-1	NA	CASSGLAGYNEQFF	TGTGCCAGTAGTGGGCTAGCGGGGTACAATGAGCAGTTCTTC
TRBV4-1	TRBD2	TRBJ2-2	NA	CASSQLAGGRTGELFF	TGCGCCAGCAGCCAGTTAGCGGGGGGGCGAACCGGGGAGCTGTTTTTT
TRBV7-2	NA	TRBJ2-5	NA	CASSLQGSETQYF	TGTGCCAGCAGCTTACAGGGGTCGGAGACCCAGTACTTC
TRBV25-1	NA	TRBJ2-5	few	CASSDPLGTETQYF	TGTGCCAGCAGTGACCCACTAGGAACGGAGACCCAGTACTTC
TRBV9	TRBD2	TRBJ2-3	NA	CASSRGTSGDTQYF	TGTGCCAGCAGCCGCGGGACTAGCGGGGATACGCAGTATTTT
TRBV6-1	TRBD2	TRBJ2-5	once	CASSGLAGGETQYF	TGTGCCAGCAGTGGGCTAGCGGGGGGGGAGACCCAGTACTTC
TRBV4-1	TRBD2	TRBJ2-3	NA	CASSQYGRETDTQYF	TGCGCCAGCAGCCAATACGGGCGGGAGACAGATACGCAGTATTTT
TRBV6-1	NA	TRBJ2-3	NA	CASSEALPRTRHTQYF	TGTGCCAGCAGTGAAGCGCTTCCCAGGACACGGCATACGCAGTATTTT
TRBV19	NA	TRBJ2-5	NA	CASSFTAQETQYF	TGTGCCAGTAGTTTTACTGCCCAAGAGACCCAGTACTTC
TRBV6-1	NA	TRBJ1-5	NA	CASSQGGGNQPQHF	TGTGCCAGTTCCCAGGGAGGGGGCAATCAGCCCCAGCATTTT
TRBV30	NA	TRBJ1-2	few	CAWSGGSGGYGYTF	TGTGCCTGGAGTGGAGGATCTGGCGGCTATGGCTACACCTTC
TRBV19	TRBD1	TRBJ1-4	NA	CASGSRQGYEKLFF	TGTGCCAGTGGCTCCCGACAGGGGTATGAAAAACTGTTTTTT